The rows below give T cell receptor beta chains drawn from one sample of a study of low-dose radiotherapy and immunotherapy resistance in tumors. Each CDR3 protein is one row after TCRdb ran MiXCR on the reads. This table has tens of thousands of distinct CDR3 sequences, about 19% appearing once. The sample was PBMCs, taken before treatment. All receptors derive from a male donor with prostate cancer. Each CDR3 is given with its conserved first and last residue. Fields, in order: J gene, clone size, V gene, D gene, CDR3 protein, CDR3 DNA. The D gene is left open where the match is weak. The size field is filled for only some rows; it gives once, few, many or a size class.

TRBJ2-1,many,TRBV9,NA,CASSVTGEPYNEQFF,TGTGCCAGCAGCGTAACGGGGGAACCCTACAATGAGCAGTTCTTC
TRBJ1-5,NA,TRBV6-2/TRBV6-3,NA,CASTTAYSNQPQHF,TGTGCCAGCACGACGGCCTATAGCAATCAGCCCCAGCATTTT
TRBJ1-3,many,TRBV12-3/TRBV12-4,NA,CASTPRGRGGSGNTIYF,TGTGCCAGCACTCCCCGGGGAAGGGGGGGCTCTGGAAACACCATATATTTT
TRBJ2-7,many,TRBV6-1,NA,CASSESLALTYEQYF,TGTGCCAGCAGTGAAAGCCTAGCGCTGACCTACGAGCAGTACTTC
TRBJ1-4,many,TRBV7-9,NA,CASSFGQSRHSLFF,TGTGCCAGCAGCTTTGGGCAGTCCCGCCACTCTCTGTTTTTT
TRBJ2-7,many,TRBV2,TRBD1,CASRVSSGGTFYEQYF,TGTGCCAGCAGAGTGTCGTCAGGGGGTACCTTCTACGAGCAGTACTTC
TRBJ2-1,many,TRBV10-3,TRBD1,CAIRGSTGSSYNEQFF,TGTGCCATCAGGGGGTCGACAGGGTCTTCCTACAATGAGCAGTTCTTC
TRBJ1-6,many,TRBV14,NA,CASSRQANSPLHF,TGTGCCAGCAGCCGACAGGCAAATTCACCCCTCCACTTT
TRBJ2-1,many,TRBV14,TRBD2,CASSPELAGGRNVIF,TGTGCCAGCAGCCCTGAACTAGCGGGAGGGCGGAACGTTATCTTC
TRBJ1-6,many,TRBV6-1,NA,CASSTRTPGEVRNSPLHF,TGTGCCAGCAGTACACGGACCCCGGGCGAAGTTCGGAATTCACCCCTCCACTTT
TRBJ1-1,many,TRBV29-1,TRBD1,CSAGQGSFTEAFF,TGCAGCGCAGGACAGGGAAGTTTCACTGAAGCTTTCTTT
TRBJ1-1,many,TRBV14,NA,CASSQMAGALNTEAFF,TGTGCCAGCAGCCAGATGGCAGGGGCGCTGAACACTGAAGCTTTCTTT
TRBJ1-4,NA,TRBV4-3,NA,CASSQTGPGDFYEKLFF,TGCGCCAGCAGCCAAACAGGGCCGGGGGATTTTTATGAAAAACTGTTTTTT
TRBJ2-7,many,TRBV7-2,NA,CASSLDYNAYEQYF,TGTGCCAGCAGCTTAGACTACAATGCCTACGAGCAGTACTTC
TRBJ1-4,many,TRBV7-9,NA,CASSHPYQGTHEKLFF,TGTGCCAGCAGCCACCCCTACCAGGGGACCCATGAAAAACTGTTTTTT
TRBJ2-5,many,TRBV6-2/TRBV6-3,NA,CASSRQQETQYF,TGTGCCAGCAGCCGACAGCAAGAGACCCAGTACTTC
TRBJ2-3,many,TRBV20-1,NA,CSARDRVADTQYF,TGCAGTGCTAGAGATCGAGTGGCTGATACGCAGTATTTT
TRBJ2-7,NA,TRBV5-1,NA,CASSAQTGNEQYF,TGCGCCAGCAGCGCCCAAACAGGGAACGAGCAGTACTTC
TRBJ2-5,many,TRBV14,TRBD2,CASSQDPRREGRETQYF,TGTGCCAGCAGCCAAGATCCCCGGCGGGAGGGCCGAGAGACCCAGTACTTC
TRBJ2-2,many,TRBV11-3,NA,CASSLGGRNTGELFF,TGTGCCAGCAGCTTAGGCGGGCGGAACACCGGGGAGCTGTTTTTT
TRBJ2-5,many,TRBV10-3,TRBD1,CAISVLDRGETQYF,TGTGCCATCAGTGTATTGGACAGGGGAGAGACCCAGTACTTC
TRBJ1-2,many,TRBV7-2,NA,CASSLEVVLGGTAGYTF,TGTGCCAGCAGCTTAGAGGTAGTACTCGGGGGGACGGCTGGCTACACCTTC
TRBJ2-2,many,TRBV5-1,NA,CASSLTNTGELFF,TGCGCCAGCAGCTTGACGAACACCGGGGAGCTGTTTTTT
TRBJ2-2,few,TRBV9,NA,CASSVVSGELFFF,NA
TRBJ2-7,many,TRBV20-1,TRBD1,CSAYGTVGSYEQYF,TGCAGTGCTTACGGGACAGTGGGATCCTACGAGCAGTACTTC
TRBJ1-5,NA,TRBV7-2,TRBD1,CASSKGWGQGEPQHF,TGTGCCAGCAGCAAAGGGTGGGGACAGGGCGAGCCCCAGCATTTT
TRBJ1-4,NA,TRBV30,TRBD1,CAWSAKGASSEKLFF,TGTGCCTGGAGTGCTAAGGGGGCGTCAAGCGAAAAACTGTTTTTT
TRBJ1-5,many,TRBV5-1,NA,CASSLLGAHDQPQHF,TGCGCCAGCAGCTTGCTAGGGGCCCACGATCAGCCCCAGCATTTT
TRBJ2-5,NA,TRBV9,NA,CASSVGTIGETQYF,TGTGCCAGCAGCGTAGGGACTATTGGAGAGACCCAGTACTTC
TRBJ1-1,once,TRBV28,NA,CASRGAGNTEAFF,TGTGCCAGCCGAGGCGCGGGTAACACTGAAGCTTTCTTT
TRBJ2-1,NA,TRBV10-3,NA,CAIRETDGYNEQFF,TGTGCCATCAGAGAGACCGACGGGTACAATGAGCAGTTCTTC
TRBJ1-3,many,TRBV12-3/TRBV12-4,NA,CASSSQVSGNTIYF,TGTGCCAGCAGTTCACAGGTCTCTGGAAACACCATATATTTT
TRBJ2-7,few,TRBV28,TRBD1,CASSYRDRGYEQYF,TGTGCCAGCAGTTACCGGGACAGGGGCTACGAGCAGTACTTC
TRBJ1-2,NA,TRBV5-6,NA,CASSLAEAGMRGYGYTF,TGTGCCAGCAGCTTGGCCGAAGCAGGGATGAGGGGCTATGGCTACACCTTC
TRBJ2-7,NA,TRBV12-3/TRBV12-4,TRBD2,CASSLKLGTSGGAYEQYF,TGTGCCAGCAGTTTAAAGTTGGGGACTAGCGGGGGGGCCTACGAGCAGTACTTC
TRBJ1-2,NA,TRBV9,NA,CACSVGSDYGYTF,TGTGCCTGCAGCGTTGGGTCGGATTATGGCTACACCTTC
TRBJ2-7,many,TRBV20-1,NA,CSASRIGEQYF,TGCAGTGCTAGCAGGATTGGCGAGCAGTACTTC
TRBJ2-2,many,TRBV6-2/TRBV6-3,TRBD2,CASGSAGGGAGELFF,TGTGCCAGCGGATCAGCGGGAGGTGGAGCCGGGGAGCTGTTTTTT
TRBJ2-5,many,TRBV12-3/TRBV12-4,TRBD2,CASSLEGLAGIYQETQYF,TGTGCCAGCAGTTTAGAGGGACTAGCGGGGATATACCAAGAGACCCAGTACTTC
TRBJ1-3,many,TRBV6-6,NA,CASSTTGNGNTIYF,TGTGCCAGCAGTACCACAGGGAATGGAAACACCATATATTTT
TRBJ1-1,many,TRBV6-2/TRBV6-3,NA,CASRQGNTEAFF,TGTGCCAGCAGACAGGGGAACACTGAAGCTTTCTTT
TRBJ1-3,many,TRBV20-1,TRBD1,CSARDTGAYSGNTIYF,TGCAGTGCTAGAGATACAGGGGCCTACTCTGGAAACACCATATATTTT
TRBJ2-7,NA,TRBV30,NA,CAWSVRKQYF,TGTGCCTGGAGTGTAAGGAAGCAGTACTTC
TRBJ2-3,many,TRBV13,NA,CASSLESQGHDPTDTQYF,TGTGCCAGCAGCTTAGAGTCCCAGGGGCATGACCCCACAGATACGCAGTATTTT
TRBJ2-1,few,TRBV7-8,NA,CASSLAVGKYNEQFF,TGTGCCAGCAGCTTAGCGGTCGGAAAATACAATGAGCAGTTCTTC
TRBJ2-3,NA,TRBV6-2/TRBV6-3,NA,CASRHEGLPDTQYF,TGTGCCAGCAGGCATGAGGGACTTCCAGATACGCAGTATTTT
TRBJ2-3,many,TRBV2,TRBD2,CASRRLAGYTDTQYF,TGTGCCAGCAGGCGACTAGCGGGGTACACAGATACGCAGTATTTT
TRBJ1-2,NA,TRBV25-1,NA,CASSERGFFGYTF,TGTGCCAGCAGTGAACGGGGGTTCTTCGGCTACACCTTC
TRBJ2-2,many,TRBV5-1,NA,CASSSGTGLAGELFF,TGCGCCAGCAGCAGCGGGACAGGATTAGCCGGGGAGCTGTTTTTT
TRBJ1-1,many,TRBV5-1,NA,CASSLDRTSSNTEAFF,TGCGCCAGCAGCTTGGATCGGACAAGCTCGAACACTGAAGCTTTCTTT
TRBJ2-1,many,TRBV6-8,TRBD2,CASSTLSGRYNEQFF,TGTGCCAGCAGTACACTTAGCGGGAGGTACAATGAGCAGTTCTTC
TRBJ1-1,many,TRBV29-1,TRBD1,CSVTTGRTEAFF,TGCAGCGTGACGACAGGGAGGACTGAAGCTTTCTTT
TRBJ2-5,NA,TRBV5-1,TRBD1,CASRRNTGEETQYF,TGCGCCAGCAGACGCAACACAGGGGAAGAGACCCAGTACTTC
TRBJ1-1,many,TRBV19,TRBD1,CASNGGGGFATEAFF,TGTGCCAGTAATGGAGGGGGCGGGTTCGCCACTGAAGCTTTCTTT
TRBJ2-5,many,TRBV7-2,TRBD2,CASSLAIRGGTQYF,TGTGCCAGCAGCTTAGCGATTCGGGGGGGGACCCAGTACTTC
TRBJ2-7,many,TRBV29-1,TRBD2,CSVEARLAGALEQYF,TGCAGCGTTGAAGCACGCCTAGCGGGAGCGCTCGAGCAGTACTTC
TRBJ2-1,many,TRBV19,TRBD1,CASRRDRSSYNEQFF,TGTGCCAGTAGAAGGGACAGGAGCTCCTACAATGAGCAGTTCTTC